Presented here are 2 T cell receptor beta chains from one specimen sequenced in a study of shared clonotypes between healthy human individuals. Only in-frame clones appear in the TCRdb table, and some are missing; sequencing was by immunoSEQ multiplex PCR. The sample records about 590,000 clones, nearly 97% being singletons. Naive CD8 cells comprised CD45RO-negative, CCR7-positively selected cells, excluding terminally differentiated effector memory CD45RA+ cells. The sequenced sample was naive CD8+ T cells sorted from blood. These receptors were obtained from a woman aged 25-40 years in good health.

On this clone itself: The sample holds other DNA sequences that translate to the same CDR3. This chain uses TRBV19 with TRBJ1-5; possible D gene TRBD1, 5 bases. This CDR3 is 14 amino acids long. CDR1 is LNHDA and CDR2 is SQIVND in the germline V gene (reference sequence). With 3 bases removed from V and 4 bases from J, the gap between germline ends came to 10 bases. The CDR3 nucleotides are TGTGCCAGTAGTATCCGGGACCATAATCAGCCCCAGCATTTT. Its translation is CASSIRDHNQPQHF.

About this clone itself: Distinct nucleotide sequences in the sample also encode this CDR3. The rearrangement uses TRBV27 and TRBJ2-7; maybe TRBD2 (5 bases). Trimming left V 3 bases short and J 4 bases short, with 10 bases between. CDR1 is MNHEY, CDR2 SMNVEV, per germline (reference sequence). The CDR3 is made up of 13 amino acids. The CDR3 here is CASSLLAGYEQYF. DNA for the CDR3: TGTGCCAGCAGTTTGCTTGCGGGTTACGAGCAGTACTTC.